This T cell receptor beta chain was captured by sequencing in a study of regulatory T cells in long-lasting Graves disease. Assembly of TCR beta libraries relied on iRepertoire HTBI primers together with Arm-PCR of CDR3 regions. In TCRdb, the multiplex PCR reads were re-called with MiXCR into one record per CDR3 protein. The table shows 450,000 or so distinct CDR3 sequences, with under 25% occurring only once. The CDR3 has 12 amino acids. V gave up 6 bases and J gave up 7 bases, with 12 bases separating them. This clonotype was seen ten or more times. The time point was: persistent/refractory GD, antithyroid drugs over 5 years with positive TRAb. The TCR library used RNA extracted from PBMCs.

The receptor was isolated from a female donor with Graves disease. The rearrangement links TRBV12-3 or TRBV12-4 to TRBJ1-1; D not certain. This material consisted of peripheral blood mononuclear cells (PBMCs), taken when the disease was refractory, from a patient treated with antithyroid drugs. This chain's CDR3 is CASSTGSLEAFF. The DNA for the CDR3 is TGTGCCAGCAGCACGGGGAGTCTTGAAGCTTTCTTT.